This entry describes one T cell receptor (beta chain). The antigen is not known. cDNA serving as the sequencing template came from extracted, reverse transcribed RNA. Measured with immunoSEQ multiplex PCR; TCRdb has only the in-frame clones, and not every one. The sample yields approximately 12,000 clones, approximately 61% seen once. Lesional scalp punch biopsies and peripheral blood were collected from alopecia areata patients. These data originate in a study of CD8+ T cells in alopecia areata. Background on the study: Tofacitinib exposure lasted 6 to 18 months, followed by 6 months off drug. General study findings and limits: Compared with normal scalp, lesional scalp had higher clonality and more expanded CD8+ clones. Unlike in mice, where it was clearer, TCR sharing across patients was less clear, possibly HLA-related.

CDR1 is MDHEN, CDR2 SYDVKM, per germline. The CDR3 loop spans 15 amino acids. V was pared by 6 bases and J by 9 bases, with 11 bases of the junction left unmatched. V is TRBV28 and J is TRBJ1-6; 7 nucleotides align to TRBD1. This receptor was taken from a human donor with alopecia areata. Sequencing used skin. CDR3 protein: CASSPPAGGASPLHF. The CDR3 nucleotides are TGTGCCAGCAGCCCCCCGGCAGGGGGAGCTTCACCCCTCCACTTT.